Listed below are T cell receptor beta chains from one sample, sequenced in a study of regulatory T cells in long-lasting Graves disease. TCRdb ran MiXCR on the multiplex PCR reads and lists one entry per CDR3 protein. The sample records 350,000 to 450,000 distinct CDR3 sequences, approximately 15% being singletons. These data were likewise used in another study, on T cells in Graves' hyperthyroidism and ophthalmopathy.

The sequenced sample was peripheral blood mononuclear cells (PBMCs), obtained at new diagnosis, from a patient treated with antithyroid drugs. These receptors all stem from a man aged 35-49 years with Graves disease. Both conserved end residues are part of each CDR3. The order of the fields is J gene, clone size, V gene, CDR3 protein. Where a row states a size, it is once, few, many or the class of an expanded clone; other rows omit it.

>TRBJ2-1|many|TRBV18
CASSPPGGVYNEQFF
>TRBJ1-1|few|TRBV20-1
CSARDWGVRGLNTEAFF
>TRBJ2-1|NA|TRBV7-2
CASSQQAGGYNEQFF
>TRBJ2-4|NA|TRBV6-5
CASSYPAQLRGGTKNIQYF
>TRBJ2-5|many|TRBV18
CASSPPGIETQYF
>TRBJ2-3|once|TRBV30
CAGTSSGGGRDTQYF
>TRBJ1-1|few|TRBV6-2/TRBV6-3
CASSSRPLRNTEALF
>TRBJ2-3|many|TRBV7-2
CASSPDRALTDTQYF
>TRBJ2-3|few|TRBV28
CASSDLYTDTQCF
>TRBJ1-4|many|TRBV12-3/TRBV12-4
CASSSLTGIKLFF
>TRBJ2-7|few|TRBV20-1
CSAAGTYEQYF
>TRBJ2-5|NA|TRBV5-8
CASSTTGRETQYF
>TRBJ2-7|many|TRBV7-9
CASSLGGGPRHGEQYF
>TRBJ2-3|many|TRBV2
CASSKVVPGQGPDTQYF
>TRBJ2-1|few|TRBV29-1
CSSVGTGLYEQFF
>TRBJ1-3|NA|TRBV7-2
CASSLAPADSGNTIYF
>TRBJ1-1|many|TRBV5-1
CASSLGGLGTEAFF
>TRBJ2-7|many|TRBV7-2
CASSLWGGTSGGHAYEQYF